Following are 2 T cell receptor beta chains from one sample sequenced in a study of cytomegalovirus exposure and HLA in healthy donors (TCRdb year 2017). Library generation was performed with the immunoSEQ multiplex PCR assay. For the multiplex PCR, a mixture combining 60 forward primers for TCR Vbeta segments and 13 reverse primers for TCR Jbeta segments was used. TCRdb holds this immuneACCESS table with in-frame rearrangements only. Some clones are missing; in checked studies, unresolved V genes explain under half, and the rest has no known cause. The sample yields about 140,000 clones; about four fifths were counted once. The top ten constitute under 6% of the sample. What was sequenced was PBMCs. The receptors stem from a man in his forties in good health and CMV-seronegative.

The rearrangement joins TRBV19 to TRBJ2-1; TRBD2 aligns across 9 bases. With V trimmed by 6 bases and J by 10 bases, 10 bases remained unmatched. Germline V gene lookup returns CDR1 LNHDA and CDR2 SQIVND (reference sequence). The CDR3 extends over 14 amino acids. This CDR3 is CASRQGLALGEQFF. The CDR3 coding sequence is TGTGCCAGTAGGCAGGGACTAGCTTTAGGAGAGCAGTTCTTC.

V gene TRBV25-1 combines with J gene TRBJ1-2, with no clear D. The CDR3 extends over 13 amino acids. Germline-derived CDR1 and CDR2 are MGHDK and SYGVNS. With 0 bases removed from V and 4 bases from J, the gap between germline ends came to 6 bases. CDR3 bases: TGTGCCAGCAGTGAATATGGCTTCTATGGCTACACCTTC. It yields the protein CASSEYGFYGYTF.